This passage covers 23 T cell receptor beta chains from one sample sequenced in a study of CD4 T cells in relation to SARS-CoV-2 and coronaviruses. Before the COVID-19 pandemic, during about 2010-2018, CD4+ T cells were taken from unexposed donors. After more than eight days of culture, CD4+ T cells were isolated. Here immunoSEQ multiplex PCR was the method, and the copy in TCRdb shows in-frame clones only, minus some. The sample lists about 21,000 clones, approximately 82% occurring once. Their antigens are not known. Sequenced input: CD4+ T cells from PBMCs, cultured in vitro. Source of these receptors: a human donor in good health.

This clone showed up just a few times. V and J are TRBV23-1 and TRBJ2-2; the D gene is possibly TRBD1 (5 bases). Being an ORF, TRBV23-1 has a function that is uncertain. The CDR3 sequence is 16 residues long. Trimming cost V 0 bases and J 2 bases, with 10 bases left between them. The CDR3 coding sequence is TGCGCCAGCAGTCAATCGACAGTCCTTAACACCGGGGAGCTGTTTTTT. It yields the protein CASSQSTVLNTGELFF.

This chain joins TRBV7-8 and TRBJ1-2; weak D call: TRBD1 (5 bases). The germline V and J ends were trimmed by 2 bases and 0 bases, with 10 bases remaining between them. Germline CDR1 SGHVS, CDR2 FQNEAQ. This CDR3 spans 15 amino acids. This chain's CDR3 is CASSLSRASNYGYTF. Written as DNA, the CDR3 is TGTGCCAGCAGCTTATCCAGGGCGTCTAACTATGGCTACACCTTC.

The V call is TRBV20-1, the J call TRBJ1-2, with D unclear. V shed 3 bases and J shed 3 bases, with 8 bases lying between them. This CDR3 contains 12 residues. Germline V lookup: CDR1 DFQATT, CDR2 SNEGSKA (reference sequence). CDR3 nucleotide sequence: TGCAGTGCTAGTGGTGGGTACTATGGCTACACCTTC. Translation: CSASGGYYGYTF.

This chain links TRBV5-1 with TRBJ1-3; D not certain. V shed 2 bases and J shed 0 bases, with 9 bases lying between them. The CDR3 has 15 residues. CDR1 is SGHRS and CDR2 is YFSETQ in the germline V gene. The CDR3, as DNA: TGCGCCAGCAGCTTTCGGCCAGGCTCTGGAAACACCATATATTTT. Translation gives CASSFRPGSGNTIYF. The entire variable domain, with the rest obtained from reference TRBV5-1 and TRBJ1-3, is as follows: KAGVTQTPRYLIKTRGQQVTLSCSPISGHRSVSWYQQTPGQGLQFLFEYFSETQRNKGNFPGRFSGRQFSNSRSEMNVSTLELGDSALYLCASSFRPGSGNTIYFGEGSWLTVV.

This clone turned up a few times. The V and J genes are TRBV5-1 and TRBJ2-2, with 7 bases identical to TRBD1. The CDR3 covers 16 residues. The V gene's germline CDR1 is SGHRS and CDR2 YFSETQ. V was pared by 1 base and J by 4 bases, with 7 bases of the junction left unmatched. CDR3 protein: CASSLNPTGVTGELFF. CDR3 bases: TGCGCCAGCAGCTTGAACCCCACAGGGGTCACCGGGGAGCTGTTTTTT.

The rearrangement joins TRBV24-1 to TRBJ2-6; 14 bases line up with TRBD2. Germline V gives CDR1 KGHDR, CDR2 SFDVKD. The CDR3 totals 19 residues. The V gene end was trimmed by 10 bases and the J gene end by 0 bases; junction bases not matched to a gene: 10. The CDR3 sequence is CATEQTSGRAASGANVLTF. CDR3 nucleotides: TGTGCCACAGAGCAGACTAGCGGGAGGGCAGCCTCTGGGGCCAACGTCCTGACTTTC.

The chain has TRBV27 and TRBJ1-2; maybe TRBD1 (5 bases). Per germline, CDR1 MNHEY and CDR2 SMNVEV (reference sequence). There are 14 residues in the CDR3. V shed 2 bases and J shed 8 bases, with 15 bases lying between them. The CDR3 loop is CASSLGAGRAGYTF. CDR3 coding DNA: TGTGCCAGCAGTTTAGGGGCAGGGAGGGCCGGCTACACCTTC.

V and J are TRBV19 and TRBJ2-3, with D maybe TRBD1 (6 bases). The germline gives CDR1 LNHDA, CDR2 SQIVND (reference sequence). V was shortened by 1 base and J by 0 bases, with 11 bases between the two germline ends. The CDR3 is made up of 16 amino acids. CDR3 loop: CASSIGLDSSTDTQYF. The CDR3 nucleotides are TGTGCCAGTAGTATAGGTTTGGACAGTAGCACAGATACGCAGTATTTT.

This chain joins TRBV28 and TRBJ1-2; possibly TRBD1 for D (6 bases). CDR3 length: 13 amino acids. Trimming removed 6 bases from V and 3 bases from J, with 11 bases in between. From germline, CDR1 is MDHEN and CDR2 SYDVKM. For the CDR3, the DNA is TGTGCCAGCAGCTCAGGGGAGGACTATGGCTACACCTTC. Translating gives CASSSGEDYGYTF.

The rearrangement links TRBV25-1 to TRBJ1-5; possibly TRBD1 for D (5 bases). CDR3 size: 15 residues. V lost 3 bases and J lost 7, with 16 bases in between. Germline V gene sequence: CDR1 MGHDK, CDR2 SYGVNS. As DNA, the CDR3 is TGTGCCAGCAGTGAGCTTGGGGGTCCCGAGCAGCCCCAGCATTTT. Translating it yields CASSELGGPEQPQHF.

J is TRBJ1-1 and V is TRBV5-4; 8 bases are shared with TRBD1. V shed 4 bases, J shed 0 bases, and the junction held 8 bases outside the gene matches. Looked up from germline, CDR1 is SGHNT and CDR2 is YYREEE (reference sequence). The CDR3 sequence is 16 residues long. CDR3 nucleotide sequence: TGTGCCAGCAGCCGTCCCGGGACAGGCATGAACACTGAAGCTTTCTTT. It specifies CASSRPGTGMNTEAFF.

The gene calls are TRBV14 and TRBJ1-4, with 8 nucleotides matching TRBD1. With V trimmed by 1 base and J by 7 bases, 11 bases remained unmatched. Germline V gene lookup returns CDR1 SGHDN and CDR2 FVKESK. This CDR3 is built from 17 residues. The CDR3 DNA reads TGTGCCAGCAGCCAAGGGGCAGCCGGGACAGGACGTGAAAAACTGTTTTTT. This encodes CASSQGAAGTGREKLFF. Based on the CDR3 plus reference TRBV14 and TRBJ1-4, the full variable domain is EAGVTQFPSHSVIEKGQTVTLRCDPISGHDNLYWYRRVMGKEIKFLLHFVKESKQDESGMPNNRFLAERTGGTYSTLKVQPAELEDSGVYFCASSQGAAGTGREKLFFGSGTQLSVL.

This sequence joins TRBV9 and TRBJ1-6; 8 nucleotides match TRBD1. The germline gives CDR1 SGDLS, CDR2 YYNGEE. J lost 9 bases, V lost 4 bases, and 6 bases had no gene match. CDR3 size: 14 residues. CDR3 coding DNA: TGTGCCAGCAGCATCGGACAGGGTTCTTCACCCCTCCACTTT. Its translation is CASSIGQGSSPLHF.

This clone appeared once. The chain carries TRBV4-2 and TRBJ2-7; D is undetermined. The CDR3 runs 13 residues. Looked up from germline, CDR1 is LGHNA and CDR2 is YNFKEQ. The V and J ends lost 0 bases and 6 bases respectively, with 9 bases between them. CDR3 residues: CASSQDPASEQYF. CDR3 coding DNA: TGTGCCAGCAGCCAAGACCCGGCCTCCGAGCAGTACTTC.

The rearrangement links TRBV7-9 to TRBJ2-1; 9 nucleotides agree with TRBD2. The V and J ends lost 3 bases and 4 bases, in that order; junction bases with no gene match: 4. Germline CDR1 reads SEHNR; CDR2 reads FQNEAQ (reference sequence). The CDR3 totals 15 residues. This chain's CDR3 is CASSLFTSGYNEQFF. In DNA form, the CDR3 reads TGTGCCAGCAGCTTGTTTACTAGCGGGTACAATGAGCAGTTCTTC. The full variable domain, completed using reference TRBV7-9 and TRBJ2-1, is DTGVSQNPRHKITKRGQNVTFRCDPISEHNRLYWYRQTLGQGPEFLTYFQNEAQLEKSRLLSDRFSAERPKGSFSTLEIQRTEQGDSAMYLCASSLFTSGYNEQFFGPGTRLTVL.

This chain links TRBV2 with TRBJ2-5, with a possible D match to TRBD2 (6 bases). The CDR3 covers 14 residues. Germline CDR1 is SNHLY and CDR2 is FYNNEI. Trimming removed 4 bases at V and 5 bases at J, with 14 bases between. The CDR3 DNA is TGTGCCAGCAGTGGGGTCCTCCGGGAGGAGACCCAGTACTTC. Translation gives CASSGVLREETQYF. Combining the CDR3 with reference TRBV2 and TRBJ2-5 gives the whole variable domain EPEVTQTPSHQVTQMGQEVILRCVPISNHLYFYWYRQILGQKVEFLVSFYNNEISEKSEIFDDQFSVERPDGSNFTLKIRSTKLEDSAMYFCASSGVLREETQYFGPGTRLLVL.

This sequence joins TRBV5-1 and TRBJ1-4, with D possibly TRBD1 on 5 matching bases. This CDR3 is built from 17 residues. Between the trimmed V and J ends, which lost 0 bases and 5 bases, there was a span of 17 bases. From germline, CDR1 is SGHRS and CDR2 YFSETQ. CDR3 sequence (DNA): TGCGCCAGCAGCTTGGATTCCGGGGGTTCGGGAAATGAAAAACTGTTTTTT. Its protein is CASSLDSGGSGNEKLFF.

Worth noting for this clone: The same CDR3 can be traced to other DNA sequences in this sample. J is TRBJ2-2 and V is TRBV12-3 or TRBV12-4; D is unresolved. The CDR3 runs to 13 residues. The germline V and J ends were trimmed by 1 base and 5 bases, with 5 bases remaining between them. The CDR3 loop reads CASSLGVTGELFF. The CDR3 DNA follows: TGTGCCAGCAGTTTAGGAGTTACCGGGGAGCTGTTTTTT.

The chain carries TRBV18 and TRBJ1-1; D gene unclear. Trimming took off 0 bases at V and 0 bases at J, with 8 bases between the two ends. The CDR3 consists of 15 residues. The germline V gene has CDR1 KGHSH and CDR2 LQKENI. CDR3: CASSPPGRMNTEAFF. Here the CDR3 DNA reads TGTGCCAGCTCACCACCGGGCCGAATGAACACTGAAGCTTTCTTT.

The V and J genes are TRBV5-4 and TRBJ2-2; D call uncertain. CDR1 and CDR2 from the germline V gene are SGHNT and YYREEE (reference sequence). The CDR3 runs 14 residues. Trimming left V 0 bases short and J 5 bases short, with 8 bases between. The CDR3 DNA reads TGTGCCAGCAGCTTGGGCGTCTCGACCGGGGAGCTGTTTTTT. Encoded protein: CASSLGVSTGELFF.

The chain links TRBV11-2 to TRBJ2-5; tentative D call: TRBD2 (5 bases). CDR1 and CDR2 from the germline V gene are SGHAT and FQNNGV. V shed 6 bases and J shed 5 bases, with 19 bases lying between them. This CDR3 spans 15 amino acids. The CDR3 spells CASSQTGGLHETQYF. The CDR3 DNA reads TGTGCCAGCAGTCAAACGGGCGGGTTGCACGAGACCCAGTACTTC.

The chain uses TRBV19 and TRBJ2-5; the D gene is possibly TRBD2 (5 bases). The CDR3 extends over 15 amino acids. Germline CDR1 and CDR2: LNHDA and SQIVND (reference sequence). V was clipped by 7 bases and J by 5 bases, with 20 bases between them. CDR3 DNA sequence: TGTGCCAGTAATCGGAGGAGCGACCCTAGGGAGACCCAGTACTTC. Its protein is CASNRRSDPRETQYF.

V gene TRBV18 combines with J gene TRBJ1-3, with D uncertain. This CDR3 is built from 13 residues. The V and J ends lost 5 bases and 2 bases respectively, with 7 bases between them. Germline assignment: CDR1 KGHSH and CDR2 LQKENI. As DNA, the CDR3 is TGTGCCAGCTCAGTTGGGACTGGAAACACCATATATTTT. Its protein is CASSVGTGNTIYF.